The clone carrying this T cell receptor (beta chain) was counted between two and nine times. Clones were read by immunoSEQ multiplex PCR, and TCRdb kept only the in-frame ones, dropping some. The table includes just over 650,000 clones, around 89% detected once. The CDR3 has 16 amino acids. Germline V gene lookup returns CDR1 SGHVS and CDR2 FNYEAQ. J lost 4 bases, V lost 5 bases, and 7 bases had no gene match. These data originate in a study of blood T cell repertoires in COVID-19. The chain links TRBV7-6 to TRBJ2-3; 12 nucleotides match TRBD2. The sequenced sample was peripheral blood. The clonotype originates from a woman younger than 35 with acute or convalescent COVID-19. CDR3 loop: CASSPSPSGGADTQYF. The CDR3 region has the DNA TGTGCCAGCAGCCCCTCACCTAGCGGGGGGGCAGATACGCAGTATTTT.